This is a list of T cell receptor beta chains from one sample in a study of blood T cell repertoires in COVID-19. Assay: immunoSEQ multiplex PCR; the TCRdb copy retains only in-frame clones and omits some. Among fewer than 300,000 clones listed, around 90% were seen once. The sample was PBMCs or T cells enriched from blood (not recorded which). The receptors come from a woman aged 25 to 39 who had recovered from COVID-19. Each CDR3 is given with its conserved first and last residue. D genes are given only for firm matches. A clone size is listed for some rows: how often the clone was seen (once, few, many), or a class if it is expanded.

v_gene	j_gene	abundance	d_gene	CDR3aa	CDR3nt
TRBV5-4	TRBJ2-1	-	-	CASSLVLSSYNEQFF	TGTGCCAGCAGCTTGGTGCTGAGCTCCTACAATGAGCAGTTCTTC
TRBV12-3/TRBV12-4	TRBJ1-2	-	TRBD1	CASSYRGANTF	TGTGCCAGCAGTTACAGGGGGGCAAACACCTTC
TRBV4-1	TRBJ1-5	once	-	CASSQGGHYNQPQHF	TGCGCCAGCAGCCAAGGGGGACACTACAATCAGCCCCAGCATTTT
TRBV4-2	TRBJ2-6	-	-	CASVHGRGFGANVLTF	TGTGCCAGCGTACACGGCCGGGGTTTTGGGGCCAACGTCCTGACTTTC
TRBV11-2	TRBJ2-5	-	-	CASRQRTDQETQYF	TGTGCCAGCAGGCAACGGACAGATCAAGAGACCCAGTACTTC
TRBV19	TRBJ2-3	-	-	CASSSGLGDTQYF	TGTGCCAGTAGTAGCGGCCTGGGAGATACGCAGTATTTT
TRBV5-1	TRBJ1-2	once	TRBD1	CASSWGQGNYGYTF	TGCGCCAGCAGCTGGGGACAGGGTAACTATGGCTACACCTTC
TRBV5-5	TRBJ2-7	-	-	CASNQQGIGSYEQYF	TGTGCCAGCAACCAACAGGGTATAGGGTCCTACGAGCAGTACTTC
TRBV3-1/TRBV3-2	TRBJ1-1	-	-	CASSQGTANTEAFF	TGTGCCAGCAGCCAAGGGACAGCAAACACTGAAGCTTTCTTT
TRBV28	TRBJ2-7	-	TRBD2	CASSSPAAAGLSYEQYF	TGTGCCAGCAGTTCTCCTGCCGCAGCGGGGTTGTCCTACGAGCAGTACTTC
TRBV27	TRBJ2-3	-	TRBD2	CASSLSGLAGLTDTQYF	TGTGCCAGCAGTTTATCCGGACTAGCGGGACTCACAGATACGCAGTATTTT
TRBV7-9	TRBJ2-1	-	TRBD2	CASSPGLAENNEQFF	TGTGCCAGCAGCCCAGGACTAGCGGAAAACAATGAGCAGTTCTTC
TRBV9	TRBJ2-1	once	TRBD1	CASSQDRGINEQFF	TGTGCCAGCAGCCAGGACAGGGGAATCAATGAGCAGTTCTTC
TRBV2	TRBJ1-5	-	-	CASSDRGASNQPQHF	TGTGCCAGCAGTGACCGGGGGGCTAGCAATCAGCCCCAGCATTTT
TRBV11-2	TRBJ2-3	-	-	CASSTRGTSTDTQYF	TGTGCCAGCAGCACCAGGGGTACTAGCACAGATACGCAGTATTTT